Shown below are 3 T cell receptor beta chains from a single sample sequenced in a study of blood T cell repertoires in COVID-19 (dated by TCRdb to 2018 to 2020). Receptor libraries were prepared by the immunoSEQ multiplex PCR assay. The source is immuneACCESS, and TCRdb retained only in-frame sequences with V and J called. Part of the clones is not carried over; for the studies checked, unresolved V genes explain less than half of this, and the remainder is unexplained. The sample table contains over 250,000 clones; only one count was recorded for roughly 77% of them. The ten most abundant clones make up about 3.5% of the sample. Sequencing used peripheral blood. The receptors here all came from an elderly woman with acute or convalescent COVID-19.

This clone has ten or more counts. The V gene is TRBV5-1, the J gene TRBJ2-2; maybe TRBD2 (6 bases). This CDR3 has 14 residues. Trimming cost V 5 bases and J 1 base, with 9 bases left between them. In germline, CDR1 is SGHRS, CDR2 YFSETQ. The CDR3 is CASRLRENTGELFF. The CDR3 DNA reads TGCGCCAGCAGGTTGCGGGAGAACACCGGGGAGCTGTTTTTT.

The chain combines TRBV29-1 with TRBJ1-1; no reliable D call. Trimming removed 3 bases from V and 9 bases from J, with 11 bases in between. The CDR3 runs to 11 residues. The germline gives CDR1 SQVTM, CDR2 ANQGSEA. The CDR3 spells CSVDRGSKAFF. In DNA, the CDR3 is TGCAGCGTTGACCGAGGGAGTAAAGCTTTCTTT.

This chain joins TRBV7-2 and TRBJ1-2; a possible D gene is TRBD1 (5 bases). V gave up 2 bases and J gave up 3 bases, with 10 bases separating them. The CDR3 loop spans 14 amino acids. Germline CDR1 and CDR2: SGHTA and FQGNSA. CDR3 sequence: CASSLRGGDYGYTF. The CDR3 region has the DNA TGTGCCAGCAGCTTACGGGGGGGTGACTATGGCTACACCTTC.